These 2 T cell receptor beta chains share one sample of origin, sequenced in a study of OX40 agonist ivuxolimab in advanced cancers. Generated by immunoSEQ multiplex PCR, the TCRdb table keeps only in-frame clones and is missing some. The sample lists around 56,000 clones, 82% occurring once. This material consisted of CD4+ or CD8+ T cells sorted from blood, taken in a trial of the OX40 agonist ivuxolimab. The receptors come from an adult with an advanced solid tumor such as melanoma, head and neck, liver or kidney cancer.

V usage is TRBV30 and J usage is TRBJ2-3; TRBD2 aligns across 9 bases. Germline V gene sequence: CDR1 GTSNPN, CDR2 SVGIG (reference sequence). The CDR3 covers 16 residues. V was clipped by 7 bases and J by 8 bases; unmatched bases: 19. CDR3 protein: CAYSRGLAGEGSTQYF. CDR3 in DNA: TGTGCCTATTCAAGAGGATTAGCGGGAGAGGGAAGTACGCAGTATTTT.

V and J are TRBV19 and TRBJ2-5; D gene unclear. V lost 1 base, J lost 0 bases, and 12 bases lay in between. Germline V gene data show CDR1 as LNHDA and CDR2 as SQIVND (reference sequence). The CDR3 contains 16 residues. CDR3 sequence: CASSIVTTVYQETQYF. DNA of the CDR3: TGTGCCAGTAGTATAGTCACCACAGTGTACCAAGAGACCCAGTACTTC.